What follows is one T cell receptor beta chain and its context. Its target is unknown. The CDR3 length is 16 residues. Trimming cost V 3 bases and J 3 bases; bases outside gene matches: 3. Germline assignment: CDR1 SGHVS and CDR2 FQNEAQ. The data are from a study of T cell repertoires in cytomegalovirus infection. Background on the study: It was the public TCR beta signatures that indicated both CMV infection and matching HLA type. Overall study findings and caveats: Cumulative public TCR beta family frequency identified CMV carriers with the relevant HLA.

TCRdb passed the reads through MiXCR, listing each CDR3 protein once. The data show about 310,000 distinct CDR3 sequences, roughly 25% seen once. The source was cultured PBMCs, collected from culture after CMV antigen stimulation. This clonotype originated in a human donor in good health (CMV status not recorded). Some clones in this sample may be carry-over from other donors' samples. The V and J genes are TRBV7-8 and TRBJ2-5; TRBD2 matches 14 bases. The CDR3 nucleotides are TGTGCCAGCAGCTTGACTAGCGGGAGGGCCGAAGAGACCCAGTACTTC. Amino acid sequence: CASSLTSGRAEETQYF.